The clone carrying this T cell receptor (beta chain) was seen at least ten times. Its antigen remains unknown. Template switching added a universal primer binding site, and final cDNA carried unique molecular identifiers. From the 5' RACE reads, TCRdb called clonotypes with MiXCR, one entry per CDR3 protein. The profile shows 520,000 or so distinct CDR3 sequences, approximately 22% of them singletons. This entry is derived from a study of identical twins. General study findings and limits: Alpha sequences out of frame and shared by twins had excess low generation probability.

The CDR3 contains 14 residues. Trimming stripped 7 bases from V and 0 bases from J, with 10 bases between. The germline V gene encodes CDR1 SGHKS and CDR2 YYEKEE (reference sequence). These sequences were also reported in another study, on T cells expressing NK-cell markers. That source adds: Topping the CD3+CD56-NKG2C+ fraction as well were these clonotypes, in several donors.

The sequence was obtained from a woman aged 18-29 years in good health. This chain connects TRBV5-5 to TRBJ2-2; unclear D gene. The specimen sequenced was CD4+ T cells sorted from blood. CDR3 residues: CASVAQTNTGELFF. CDR3 in DNA: TGTGCCAGCGTGGCACAGACGAACACCGGGGAGCTGTTTTTT. Full variable domain (remainder filled in from reference TRBV5-5 and TRBJ2-2): DAGVTQSPTHLIKTRGQQVTLRCSPISGHKSVSWYQQVLGQGPQFIFQYYEKEERGRGNFPDRFSARQFPNYSSELNVNALLLGDSALYLCASVAQTNTGELFFGEGSRLTVL.